A single sample is the source of the 23 T cell receptor beta chains below, sequenced in a study of identical twins. TCRdb processed the 5' RACE reads anew with MiXCR; each CDR3 protein has one entry. Among about 790,000 distinct CDR3 sequences listed, about 20% were seen once. These data also featured in a second study, about T cells expressing NK-cell markers.

The sample consisted of PBMCs. The receptors shown here come from a woman younger than 30 in good health.

This clonotype was counted only a few times. V usage is TRBV6-5 and J usage is TRBJ2-1; TRBD2 matches at 16 bases. V lost 0 bases, J lost 15 bases, and 8 bases stayed unmatched. From germline, CDR1 is MNHEY and CDR2 SVGAGI. The CDR3 extends over 16 amino acids. The CDR3 nucleotides read TGTGCCAGCAGTTACTCCGGTGGGACTAGCGGGAGGGGGGTGTTCTTC. It codes for CASSYSGGTSGRGVFF.

The CDR3 region is CASTHTPSSYNEQFF. The CDR3 DNA sequence: TGTGCCAGCACCCATACCCCAAGCTCCTACAATGAGCAGTTCTTC. The gene calls are TRBV12-3 or TRBV12-4 and TRBJ2-1; D is ambiguous. The length of the CDR3 is 15 residues. Trimming shortened V by 7 bases and J by 0 bases, and 13 bases separated the two germline ends.

The chain's CDR3 is CATSDRNRGPSSGANVLTF. CDR3 sequence (DNA): TGTGCCACCAGTGATAGAAACAGGGGGCCAAGCTCTGGGGCCAACGTCCTGACTTTC. The chain links TRBV24-1 to TRBJ2-6, with 9 bases identical to TRBD1. CDR1 KGHDR and CDR2 SFDVKD come from the germline V gene. CDR3 length: 19 amino acids. V gave up 3 bases and J gave up 0 bases; unmatched junction bases: 8.

V gene TRBV27 combines with J gene TRBJ2-3, with TRBD1 matching over 8 bases. V lost 2 bases to trimming and J lost 5 bases; unmatched junction nucleotides: 9. This CDR3 spans 16 amino acids. The germline V gene has CDR1 MNHEY and CDR2 SMNVEV (reference sequence). CDR3: CASSLGQGAIGDTQYF. The CDR3 DNA is TGTGCCAGCAGTTTAGGGCAGGGGGCTATCGGAGATACGCAGTATTTT.

The chain combines TRBV5-1 with TRBJ2-7; maybe TRBD1 (6 bases). Trimming removed 3 bases at V and 5 bases at J, with 12 bases between. This CDR3 has 13 residues. From germline, CDR1 is SGHRS and CDR2 YFSETQ. The CDR3 sequence: CASSSLGHNEQYF. The CDR3 nucleotides are TGCGCCAGCAGCTCCTTGGGACATAACGAGCAGTACTTC.

This rearrangement joins TRBV28 to TRBJ2-3; no clear D. CDR3 length equals 15 residues. The germline gives CDR1 MDHEN, CDR2 SYDVKM. The V end lost 2 bases, the J end lost 0 bases, and 9 bases lay between the germline ends. The CDR3 DNA reads TGTGCCAGCAGTTTAAGGAGAACTAGCACAGATACGCAGTATTTT. It translates to CASSLRRTSTDTQYF.

Only a few counts were recorded for this clonotype. The rearrangement links TRBV7-2 to TRBJ2-2, with D maybe TRBD1 (5 bases). Per germline, CDR1 SGHTA and CDR2 FQGNSA. V gave up 1 base and J gave up 6 bases, with 12 bases separating them. This CDR3 is built from 15 residues. Here the CDR3 DNA reads TGTGCCAGCAGCTTAGTTTGGGGCCCAGCCGGGGAGCTGTTTTTT. This sequence encodes CASSLVWGPAGELFF.

V and J are TRBV24-1 and TRBJ2-1, with TRBD2 matching 11 bases. Per germline, CDR1 KGHDR and CDR2 SFDVKD. The length of the CDR3 is 15 residues. Trimming cost V 2 bases and J 10 bases; bases outside gene matches: 6. The CDR3 protein is CATSDSLAGGGEQFF. The DNA of the CDR3 is TGTGCCACCAGTGATTCTCTAGCGGGAGGTGGGGAGCAGTTCTTC.

In this sample, this clonotype turned up a few times. This sequence joins TRBV29-1 and TRBJ1-2, with 7 positions matching TRBD1. The V segment lost 3 bases and the J segment 7 bases; nucleotides outside the gene matches: 5. Germline V gene lookup returns CDR1 SQVTM and CDR2 ANQGSEA. The CDR3 sequence is 12 residues long. CDR3 residues: CSVDRQGFGYTF. The CDR3 DNA reads TGCAGCGTTGATCGACAGGGATTTGGCTACACCTTC.

The rearrangement links TRBV5-1 to TRBJ2-3; a possible D gene is TRBD2 (6 bases). Per germline, CDR1 SGHRS and CDR2 YFSETQ. The CDR3 runs 18 residues. The germline V and J ends were trimmed by 2 bases and 2 bases, with 21 bases remaining between them. CDR3 sequence: CASSFLGTSRTSTDTQYF. The CDR3, as DNA: TGCGCCAGCAGCTTCCTGGGTACTAGCAGAACCTCCACAGATACGCAGTATTTT.

This chain links TRBV5-1 with TRBJ2-7, with TRBD1 matching 9 bases. Germline V gives CDR1 SGHRS, CDR2 YFSETQ. V dropped 4 bases and J dropped 6; count of bases not matched to a gene: 5. This CDR3 contains 13 residues. For the CDR3, the DNA is TGCGCCAGCAGCCCCCGGGACAGGGCCGAGCAGTACTTC. Translation: CASSPRDRAEQYF.

This rearrangement joins TRBV30 to TRBJ2-5; D is possibly TRBD1 or TRBD2 (5 bases each). There are 14 residues in the CDR3. From germline, CDR1 is GTSNPN and CDR2 SVGIG (reference sequence). The germline V and J ends were trimmed by 0 bases and 3 bases, with 11 bases remaining between them. The DNA for the CDR3 is TGTGCCTGGAGTGTACGGCTGGGGGAAGAGACCCAGTACTTC. This encodes CAWSVRLGEETQYF.

In its sample, this clonotype was seen a few times. J is TRBJ1-5 and V is TRBV10-3; no clear D. Germline V CDR1 and CDR2: ENHRY, SYGVKD. The CDR3 consists of 13 residues. With 6 bases removed from V and 3 bases from J, the gap between germline ends came to 9 bases. In DNA form, the CDR3 reads TGTGCCATCAGCGCACAGCACAATCAGCCCCAGCATTTT. Translation gives CAISAQHNQPQHF.

The gene calls are TRBV5-1 and TRBJ2-1; D is undetermined. V dropped 3 bases and J dropped 0 bases, with 10 bases sitting between them. Germline CDR1 SGHRS, CDR2 YFSETQ. The CDR3 totals 15 residues. Here the CDR3 reads CASSSPLSSYNEQFF. The DNA of the CDR3 is TGCGCCAGCAGCTCCCCGCTGAGCTCCTACAATGAGCAGTTCTTC. The variable domain in full, completed from reference TRBV5-1 and TRBJ2-1, reads KAGVTQTPRYLIKTRGQQVTLSCSPISGHRSVSWYQQTPGQGLQFLFEYFSETQRNKGNFPGRFSGRQFSNSRSEMNVSTLELGDSALYLCASSSPLSSYNEQFFGPGTRLTVL.

There are many counts of this clonotype. V usage is TRBV20-1 and J usage is TRBJ2-1; a possible D gene is TRBD2 (5 bases). V shed 6 bases and J shed 7 bases, with 13 bases lying between them. Per germline, CDR1 DFQATT and CDR2 SNEGSKA (reference sequence). This CDR3 is 12 amino acids long. Here the CDR3 reads CSAIRGRNEQFF. The CDR3 coding sequence is TGCAGTGCCATACGGGGTCGGAATGAGCAGTTCTTC.

This clonotype was seen a few times. This sequence joins TRBV7-2 and TRBJ2-5; TRBD2 agrees at 9 bases. In germline, CDR1 is SGHTA, CDR2 FQGNSA. J was trimmed by 5 bases and V by 2 bases; bases with no gene match: 6. The CDR3 loop spans 15 amino acids. As DNA, the CDR3 is TGTGCCAGCAGCTTAAGGCGGGGGGGATTCGAGACCCAGTACTTC. It is translated as CASSLRRGGFETQYF.

This clonotype was recorded a few times. The chain recombines TRBV29-1 with TRBJ2-2; unclear D gene. CDR1 is SQVTM, CDR2 ANQGSEA, per germline. V lost 2 bases, J lost 6 bases, and 4 bases lay in between. The CDR3 sequence is 11 residues long. The DNA for the CDR3 is TGCAGCGTTGAAATTTCCGGGGAGCTGTTTTTT. Residues: CSVEISGELFF.

The chain is built from TRBV15 and TRBJ2-3, with 8 bases lining up with TRBD1. The junction had 9 bases not matched to a gene; V was cut back by 3 bases and J by 4 bases. CDR3 length: 16 residues. Germline V lookup: CDR1 LNHNV, CDR2 YYDKDF (reference sequence). The CDR3 region is CATSRTGQGSADTQYF. CDR3 DNA sequence: TGTGCCACCAGCAGGACCGGACAGGGATCTGCAGATACGCAGTATTTT. Full variable domain (rest looked up from reference TRBV15 and TRBJ2-3): DAMVIQNPRYQVTQFGKPVTLSCSQTLNHNVMYWYQQKSSQAPKLLFHYYDKDFNNEADTPDNFQSRRPNTSFCFLDIRSPGLGDTAMYLCATSRTGQGSADTQYFGPGTRLTVL.

The chain couples TRBV7-9 to TRBJ2-3; D not certain. With 5 bases removed from V and 3 bases from J, the gap between germline ends came to 15 bases. Germline CDR1 SEHNR, CDR2 FQNEAQ (reference sequence). This CDR3 contains 15 residues. CDR3: CASSPPFKLTDTQYF. The CDR3 region has the DNA TGTGCCAGCAGCCCTCCTTTTAAGCTAACAGATACGCAGTATTTT.

V usage is TRBV2 and J usage is TRBJ2-7; D may be TRBD1 (6 bases). Trimming shortened V by 4 bases and J by 6 bases, and 19 bases separated the two germline ends. CDR3 length equals 15 residues. CDR1 and CDR2 from the germline V gene are SNHLY and FYNNEI. CDR3 loop: CASSGLTGTPSEQYF. CDR3 nucleotide sequence: TGTGCCAGCAGTGGGTTGACAGGAACCCCTAGCGAGCAGTACTTC.

The genes are TRBV15 and TRBJ1-2; D possibly corresponds to TRBD1 (5 bases). The CDR3 length is 15 residues. CDR1 is LNHNV and CDR2 is YYDKDF in the germline V gene (reference sequence). Trimming took 1 base from V and 8 from J, leaving 17 bases between them. In DNA form, the CDR3 reads TGTGCCACCAGCAGAGGAACCGGGGGATTGTGGGGCTACACCTTC. Translation: CATSRGTGGLWGYTF.

The chain uses TRBV12-3 or TRBV12-4 and TRBJ1-1; a weak D match, TRBD1 (6 bases). The V gene lost 4 bases and the J gene lost 1 base, with 10 bases spanning the gap. The CDR3 spans 14 residues. CDR3 sequence (DNA): TGTGCCAGCAGTTACGGGGACAAGAACACTGAAGCTTTCTTT. It yields the protein CASSYGDKNTEAFF.

The chain has TRBV2 and TRBJ2-3, with TRBD2 matching 9 bases. The germline CDR1 and CDR2 sequences are SNHLY and FYNNEI. After removal of 6 bases from V and 5 bases from J, the junction contained 12 bases not matched to a gene. The CDR3 runs to 16 residues. The CDR3 protein is CASRKRLADGGDTQYF. In nucleotides, the CDR3 is TGTGCCAGCAGAAAGAGACTAGCGGATGGGGGAGATACGCAGTATTTT.